This TCR beta chain was sequenced during a study of hypomethylating agent response in myelodysplastic syndrome. Whole-study context: Responders were 6 or 7 patients with complete response or hematologic improvement; roughly 5 were non-responders. Study-wide points: Whether shared GLIPH2 clusters recognize novel MDS antigens was not confirmed. Responders gained more novel clonotypes; non-responders had more contracted clonotypes after treatment.

Germline CDR1 and CDR2: SGHRS and YFSETQ. Trimming took 4 bases from V and 1 from J; bases not matched to a gene: 9. The CDR3 runs 16 residues. Concerning this clone: Its antigen is undetermined.

In the authors' workflow: Approximately 1.6% of 170,000 or so clonotypes matched previously reported viral-epitope-specific VDJdb entries. Sequencing was performed with immunoSEQ multiplex PCR; in TCRdb, only in-frame clones are kept and a portion is missing. V and J calls and clone size follow that table, whereas D and trimming were derived from the DNA. This sample yields some 2,000 clones, of which 60% to 80% are seen a single time; approximately 19% belongs to the top ten. The clonotype was recovered from a human donor with myelodysplastic syndrome. The sample here was bone marrow, taken before or after starting hypomethylating agent treatment for myelodysplastic syndrome (not recorded which). This chain joins TRBV5-1 and TRBJ1-1; TRBD1 matches at 8 bases. The CDR3 loop is CASSPGPQGANTEAFF. The CDR3 region has the DNA TGCGCCAGCAGCCCGGGGCCCCAGGGGGCGAACACTGAAGCTTTCTTT.